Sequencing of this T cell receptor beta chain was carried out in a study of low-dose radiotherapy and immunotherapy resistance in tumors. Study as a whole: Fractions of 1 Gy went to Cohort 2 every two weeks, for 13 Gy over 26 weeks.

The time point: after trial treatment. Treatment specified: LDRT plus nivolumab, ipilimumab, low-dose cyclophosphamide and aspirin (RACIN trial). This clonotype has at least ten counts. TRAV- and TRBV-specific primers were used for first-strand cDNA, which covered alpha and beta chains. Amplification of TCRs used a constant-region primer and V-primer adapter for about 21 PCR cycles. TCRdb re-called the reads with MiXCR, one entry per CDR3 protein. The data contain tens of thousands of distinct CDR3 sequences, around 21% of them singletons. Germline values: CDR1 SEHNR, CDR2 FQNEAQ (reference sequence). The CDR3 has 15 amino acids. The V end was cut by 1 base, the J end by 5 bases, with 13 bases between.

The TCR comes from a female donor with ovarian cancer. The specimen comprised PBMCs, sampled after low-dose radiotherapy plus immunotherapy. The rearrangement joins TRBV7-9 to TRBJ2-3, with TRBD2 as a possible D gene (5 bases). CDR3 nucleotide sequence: TGTGCCAGCAGCTTAGAGGGCACCGGGAAAGATACGCAGTATTTT. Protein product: CASSLEGTGKDTQYF.